Below are 10 T cell receptor beta chains sequenced from a single sample in a study of blood T cell repertoires in COVID-19. The repertoire was sequenced with immunoSEQ multiplex PCR; TCRdb's copy has only in-frame clones and lacks some. The repertoire holds 200,000 to 250,000 clones, 75% to 85% seen once, with roughly 1.3% in the top ten. Sequences were obtained from peripheral blood. Every receptor here comes from a woman younger than 45 with COVID-19, enrolled during active disease.

This clone was observed a handful of times. V is TRBV7-3 and J is TRBJ2-2, with 7 bases lining up with TRBD1. The CDR3 sequence is 15 residues long. Losses at the gene ends were 4 bases for V and 6 bases for J; bases not matched to a gene: 8. Germline assignment: CDR1 SGHTA and CDR2 FQGTGA. The CDR3 DNA follows: TGTGCCAGCAGCTCATCCGGGACAGAGGCCGGGGAGCTGTTTTTT. This codes for CASSSSGTEAGELFF.

J is TRBJ1-3 and V is TRBV9; possible D gene TRBD1, 6 bases. V was shortened by 4 bases and J by 4 bases, with 9 bases between the two germline ends. Germline assignment: CDR1 SGDLS and CDR2 YYNGEE. CDR3 length: 13 residues. DNA for the CDR3: TGTGCCAGCAGCAGGGGGGGCGGAAACACCATATATTTT. Its translation is CASSRGGGNTIYF.

The rearrangement joins TRBV6-6 to TRBJ2-7; 7 bases match TRBD2. The V and J ends lost 6 bases and 2 bases, in that order; junction bases with no gene match: 4. CDR3 length equals 13 residues. Germline loops: CDR1 MNHNY, CDR2 SVGAGI (reference sequence). The CDR3 is CASSGEGPYEQYF. DNA of the CDR3: TGTGCCAGCAGCGGGGAGGGGCCCTACGAGCAGTACTTC.

This clone was counted between two and nine times. V and J are TRBV5-8 and TRBJ1-2; D unclear. CDR3 length: 16 amino acids. Germline-derived CDR1 and CDR2 are SGHTS and YDEGEE. Trimming pared 0 bases from V and 4 bases from J, leaving 16 bases between. CDR3 region: CASSLDPRGPVYGYTF. The CDR3 bases are TGTGCCAGCAGCTTGGACCCCAGAGGCCCCGTCTATGGCTACACCTTC.

The V call is TRBV29-1, the J call TRBJ1-1, with D unclear. Per germline, CDR1 SQVTM and CDR2 ANQGSEA. CDR3 length: 13 residues. Trimming took off 6 bases at V and 5 bases at J, with 16 bases between the two ends. The CDR3 DNA is TGCAGCGTGGAAATATCCAGAGGGACTGAAGCTTTCTTT. This sequence encodes CSVEISRGTEAFF.

The genes are TRBV12-3 or TRBV12-4 and TRBJ1-1, with D possibly being TRBD1 (6 bases). This CDR3 has 11 residues. V was shortened by 6 bases and J by 7 bases, with 9 bases between the two germline ends. The CDR3 is CASSLGGEAFF. DNA of the CDR3: TGTGCCAGCAGCCTAGGGGGTGAAGCTTTCTTT.

V gene TRBV2 combines with J gene TRBJ1-2, with TRBD1 as a possible D gene (5 bases). The CDR3 sequence is 14 residues long. Germline CDR1 is SNHLY and CDR2 is FYNNEI. Trimming took off 2 bases at V and 3 bases at J, with 10 bases between the two ends. In nucleotides, the CDR3 is TGTGCCAGCAGTGAATGGGGCAGGGACTATGGCTACACCTTC. Translating it yields CASSEWGRDYGYTF. The variable domain in full, completed from reference TRBV2 and TRBJ1-2, reads EPEVTQTPSHQVTQMGQEVILRCVPISNHLYFYWYRQILGQKVEFLVSFYNNEISEKSEIFDDQFSVERPDGSNFTLKIRSTKLEDSAMYFCASSEWGRDYGYTFGSGTRLTVV.

The chain links TRBV24-1 to TRBJ2-5; 9 nucleotides line up with TRBD1. The CDR3 sequence is 16 residues long. CDR1 KGHDR and CDR2 SFDVKD come from the germline V gene. The trim removed 3 bases at V and 4 bases at J, leaving 8 bases unmatched. The CDR3 loop is CATSDPRQGGGETQYF. The CDR3 DNA is TGTGCCACCAGTGATCCGCGACAGGGGGGGGGAGAGACCCAGTACTTC.

This chain links TRBV7-2 with TRBJ2-6, with D perhaps matching TRBD2 (5 bases). In germline, CDR1 is SGHTA, CDR2 FQGNSA. This CDR3 is 15 amino acids long. V gave up 11 bases and J gave up 1 base, with 15 bases separating them. The CDR3: CACNPGISGANVLTF. The CDR3, as DNA: TGTGCCTGTAACCCCGGGATTTCTGGGGCCAACGTCCTGACTTTC.

The chain uses TRBV25-1 and TRBJ2-5, with 8 bases aligning to TRBD2. Germline V lookup: CDR1 MGHDK, CDR2 SYGVNS. Trimming at V came to 1 base and at J to 6 bases, leaving 7 bases not matched to a gene. The CDR3 length is 15 residues. For the CDR3, the DNA is TGTGCCAGCAGTGAATTGGATAGCGGGAAACAGACCCAGTACTTC. This encodes CASSELDSGKQTQYF.